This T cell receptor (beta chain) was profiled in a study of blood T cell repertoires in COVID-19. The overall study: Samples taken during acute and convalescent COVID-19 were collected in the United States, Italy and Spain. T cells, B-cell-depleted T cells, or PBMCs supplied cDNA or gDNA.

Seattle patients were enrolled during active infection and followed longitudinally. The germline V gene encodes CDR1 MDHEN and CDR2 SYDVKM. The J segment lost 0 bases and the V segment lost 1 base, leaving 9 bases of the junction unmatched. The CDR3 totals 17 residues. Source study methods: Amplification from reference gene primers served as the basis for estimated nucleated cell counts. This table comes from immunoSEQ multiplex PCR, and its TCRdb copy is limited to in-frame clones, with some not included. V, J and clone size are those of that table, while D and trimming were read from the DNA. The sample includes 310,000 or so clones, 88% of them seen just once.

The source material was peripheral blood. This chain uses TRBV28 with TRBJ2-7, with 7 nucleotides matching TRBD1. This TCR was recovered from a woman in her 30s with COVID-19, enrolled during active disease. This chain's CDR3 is CASSLLVLGQASYEQYF. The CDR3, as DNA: TGTGCCAGCAGTTTATTAGTTTTAGGACAGGCCTCCTACGAGCAGTACTTC. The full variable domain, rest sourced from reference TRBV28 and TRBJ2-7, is DVKVTQSSRYLVKRTGEKVFLECVQDMDHENMFWYRQDPGLGLRLIYFSYDVKMKEKGDIPEGYSVSREKKERFSLILESASTNQTSMYLCASSLLVLGQASYEQYFGPGTRLTVT.